The clone carrying this TCR beta chain was observed a few times. Its antigen is undetermined. These data originate in a study of blood T cells in healthy people across ages. Regarding the study as a whole: Observed TCR beta diversity per million T cells went down as age went up. This fall followed a roughly linear course with age. Versus aged donors, long-lived donors had higher diversity and more naive CD4+ cells.

A second PCR of about 7 to 12 cycles used a sample-barcoded 5' primer and a J-beta primer mix. TCRdb analysed the 5' RACE reads with MiXCR anew, one entry per CDR3 protein. The table records roughly 1,100,000 distinct CDR3 sequences, roughly a quarter of them present only once. Isolation per sample recovered at least 6 million PBMCs. Trimming cost V 4 bases and J 2 bases, with 13 bases left between them. The CDR3 loop spans 15 amino acids. Germline V gene data show CDR1 as SGDLS and CDR2 as YYNGEE. This same sample was also part of a study on T cells of mothers and their children. As that report states: When mothers and children were related, their normalized repertoire overlap, which was always slightly higher, did not differ significantly from that of unrelated pairs.

The source material was blood. The chain employs TRBV9 and TRBJ2-1; possibly TRBD1 for D (5 bases). The TCR comes from a girl under 10 years old in good health. The CDR3 region has the DNA TGTGCCAGCAGCACCCCGGACACAACCTACAATGAGCAGTTCTTC. This codes for CASSTPDTTYNEQFF.